This T cell receptor (beta chain) was identified during a study of beta chain features in type 1 diabetes. Study conclusions and caveats: Short templates might get an advantage during PCR, and this would be equal in patients and controls. In comparison with healthy donors, patients had naive, central memory and Treg TCRB repertoires that appeared more similar. People with Type 1 diabetes carried modestly yet significantly shorter TCRB CDR3s in all four CD4+ subsets. TCRB rearrangement may or may not be influenced by HLA type; here this remained unresolved.

Regarding this clone: Its antigen is not known.

The CDR3 covers 13 residues. Trimming left V 8 bases short and J 7 bases short, with 18 bases between. Germline CDR1 and CDR2: GTSNPN and SVGIG (reference sequence). The investigators reverse transcribed all of the isolated RNA, so they sequenced expressed TCRB transcripts. Samples of naive, central memory and regulatory T cells yielded a mean of around 3.4 million reads. Using immunoSEQ multiplex PCR, the repertoire was profiled, and TCRdb retains in-frame clones only, with some absent. The sample contains more than 150,000 clones, around 9.7% of which appear only once. This TCR was recovered from a woman in her twenties or thirties with type 1 diabetes. The chain is built from TRBV30 and TRBJ2-4, with D perhaps TRBD2 (6 bases). Sample: central memory CD4+ T cells from blood. CDR3 nucleotides: TGTGCCGCATTCGACAGTAGCGGTAACATTCAGTACTTC. Protein: CAAFDSSGNIQYF.